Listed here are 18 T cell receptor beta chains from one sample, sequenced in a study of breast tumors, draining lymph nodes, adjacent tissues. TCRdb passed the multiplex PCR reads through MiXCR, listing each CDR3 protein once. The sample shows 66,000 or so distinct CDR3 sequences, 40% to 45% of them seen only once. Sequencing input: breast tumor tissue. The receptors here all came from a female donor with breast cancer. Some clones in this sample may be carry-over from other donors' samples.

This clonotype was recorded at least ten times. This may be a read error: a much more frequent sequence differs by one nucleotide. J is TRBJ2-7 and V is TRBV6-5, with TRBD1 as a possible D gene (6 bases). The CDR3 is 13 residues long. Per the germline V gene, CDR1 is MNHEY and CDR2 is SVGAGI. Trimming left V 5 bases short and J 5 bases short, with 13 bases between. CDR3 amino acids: CASSHSGADEQYF. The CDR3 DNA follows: TGTGCCAGCAGTCATTCAGGGGCAGACGAGCAGTACTTC.

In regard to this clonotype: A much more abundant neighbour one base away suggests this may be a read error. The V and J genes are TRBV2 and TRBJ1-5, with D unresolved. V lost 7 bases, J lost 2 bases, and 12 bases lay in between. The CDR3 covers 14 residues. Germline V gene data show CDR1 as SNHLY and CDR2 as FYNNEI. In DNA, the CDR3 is TGTGCCAGCACGACCCAGCGAGGCAATCAGCCCCAGCATTTT. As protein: CASTTQRGNQPQHF.

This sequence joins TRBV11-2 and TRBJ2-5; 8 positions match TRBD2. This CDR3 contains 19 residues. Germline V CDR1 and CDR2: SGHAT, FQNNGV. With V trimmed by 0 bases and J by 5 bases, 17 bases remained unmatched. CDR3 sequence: CASSLEGPAGVGSGETQYF. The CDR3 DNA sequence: TGTGCCAGCAGCTTAGAGGGCCCAGCGGGAGTGGGCTCGGGTGAGACCCAGTACTTC.

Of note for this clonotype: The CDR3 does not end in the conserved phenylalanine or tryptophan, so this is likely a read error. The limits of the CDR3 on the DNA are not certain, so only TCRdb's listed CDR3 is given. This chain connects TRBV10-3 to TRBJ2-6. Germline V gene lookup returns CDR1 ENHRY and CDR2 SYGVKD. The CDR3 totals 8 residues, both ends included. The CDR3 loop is CASRSGTS.

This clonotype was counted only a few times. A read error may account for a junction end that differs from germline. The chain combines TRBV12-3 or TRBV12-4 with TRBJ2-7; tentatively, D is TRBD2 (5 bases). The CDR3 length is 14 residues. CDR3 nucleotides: TGTGCCAGCAGTTTGAACGGGGAGTCCTGCGAGCAGTACTTC. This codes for CASSLNGESCEQYF.

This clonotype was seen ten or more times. This CDR3 reads CASTHPPPGAGEKLFF. As DNA, the CDR3 is TGTGCCAGCACCCACCCCCCCCCCGGGGCTGGAGAAAAACTGTTTTTT. The rearrangement joins TRBV6-6 to TRBJ1-4, with D perhaps matching TRBD1 (5 bases). This CDR3 contains 16 residues. V was trimmed by 7 bases and J by 8 bases, leaving 23 bases between them. From germline, CDR1 is MNHNY and CDR2 SVGAGI (reference sequence).

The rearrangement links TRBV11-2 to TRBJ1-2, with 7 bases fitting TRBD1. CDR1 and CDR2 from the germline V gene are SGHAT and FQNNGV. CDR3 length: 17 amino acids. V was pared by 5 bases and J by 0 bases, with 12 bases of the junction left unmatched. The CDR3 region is CASSLRGTAATNYGYTF. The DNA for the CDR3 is TGTGCCAGCAGCCTTAGGGGGACAGCGGCTACTAACTATGGCTACACCTTC.

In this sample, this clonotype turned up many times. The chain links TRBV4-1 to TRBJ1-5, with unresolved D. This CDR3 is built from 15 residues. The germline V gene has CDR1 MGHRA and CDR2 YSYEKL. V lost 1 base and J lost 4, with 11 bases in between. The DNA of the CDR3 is TGCGCCAGCAGCCAAGTCCTAAGGGTAAATCAGCCCCAGCATTTT. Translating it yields CASSQVLRVNQPQHF.

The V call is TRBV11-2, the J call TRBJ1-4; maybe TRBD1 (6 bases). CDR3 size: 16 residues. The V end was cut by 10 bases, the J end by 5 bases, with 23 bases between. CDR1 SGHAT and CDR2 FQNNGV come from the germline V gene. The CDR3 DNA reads TGTGCCACCTCCCACGAAATTGCAGGGGCAAATGAAAAACTGTTTTTT. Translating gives CATSHEIAGANEKLFF.

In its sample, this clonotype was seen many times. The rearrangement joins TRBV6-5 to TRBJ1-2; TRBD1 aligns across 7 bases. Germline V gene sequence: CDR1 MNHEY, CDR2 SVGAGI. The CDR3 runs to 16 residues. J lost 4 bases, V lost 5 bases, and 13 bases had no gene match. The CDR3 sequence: CASSPRWEGAIYGYTF. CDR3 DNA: TGTGCCAGCAGTCCGCGGTGGGAGGGGGCGATCTATGGCTACACCTTC.

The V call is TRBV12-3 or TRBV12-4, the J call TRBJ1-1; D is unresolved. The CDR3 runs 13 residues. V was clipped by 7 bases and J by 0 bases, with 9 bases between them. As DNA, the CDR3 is TGTGCCAGCACCCCTCGGATGAACACTGAAGCTTTCTTT. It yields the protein CASTPRMNTEAFF.

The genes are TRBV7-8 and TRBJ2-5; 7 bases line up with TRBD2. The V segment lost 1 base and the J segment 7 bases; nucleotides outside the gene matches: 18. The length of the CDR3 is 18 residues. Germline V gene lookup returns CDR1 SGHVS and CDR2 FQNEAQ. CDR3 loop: CASSLVLVASGSRLTQYF. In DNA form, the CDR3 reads TGTGCCAGCAGCTTAGTTCTTGTGGCTAGCGGTTCGAGGTTGACCCAGTACTTC.

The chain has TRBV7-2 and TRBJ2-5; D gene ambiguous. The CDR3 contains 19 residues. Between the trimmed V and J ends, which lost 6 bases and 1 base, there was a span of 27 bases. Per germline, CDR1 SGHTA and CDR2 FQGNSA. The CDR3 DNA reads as TGTGCCAGCAGTAAAACCCCCAGCAGAGATCAAGGAATCCAAGAGACCCAGTACTTC. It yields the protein CASSKTPSRDQGIQETQYF.

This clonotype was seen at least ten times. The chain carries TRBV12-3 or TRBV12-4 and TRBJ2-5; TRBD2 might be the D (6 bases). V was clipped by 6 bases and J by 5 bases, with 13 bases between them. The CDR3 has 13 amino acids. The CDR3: CASSASRGETQYF. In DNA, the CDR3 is TGTGCCAGCAGCGCTTCCCGGGGGGAGACCCAGTACTTC.

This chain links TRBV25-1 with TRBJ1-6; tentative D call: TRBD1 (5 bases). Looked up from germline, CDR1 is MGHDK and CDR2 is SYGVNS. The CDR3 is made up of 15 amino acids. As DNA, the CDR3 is TGTGCTAGGAGAGCAGGGAGCTCCTATAATTCACCCCTCCACTTT. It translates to CARRAGSSYNSPLHF. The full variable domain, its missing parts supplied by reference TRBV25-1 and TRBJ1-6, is EADIYQTPRYLVIGTGKKITLECSQTMGHDKMYWYQQDPGMELHLIHYSYGVNSTEKGDLSSESTVSRIRTEHFPLTLESARPSHTSQYLCARRAGSSYNSPLHFGNGTRLTVT.

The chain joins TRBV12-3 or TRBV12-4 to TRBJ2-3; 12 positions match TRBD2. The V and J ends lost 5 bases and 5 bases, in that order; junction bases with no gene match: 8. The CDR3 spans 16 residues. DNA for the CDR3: TGTGCCAGCAGTCAGCTAGCGGGGGGGCCTGAAGATACGCAGTATTTT. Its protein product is CASSQLAGGPEDTQYF.

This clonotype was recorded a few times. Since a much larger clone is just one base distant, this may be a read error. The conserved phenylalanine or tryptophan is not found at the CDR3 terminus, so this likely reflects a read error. The CDR3: CASSPSAPYNEQFL. In DNA form, the CDR3 reads TGTGCCAGCAGCCCATCAGCGCCTTACAATGAGCAGTTCCTC. The chain is built from TRBV7-9 and TRBJ2-1, with D uncertain. V was cut by 5 bases and J by 4 bases, with 12 bases left in between. The CDR3 totals 14 residues. The germline V gene has CDR1 SEHNR and CDR2 FQNEAQ (reference sequence).

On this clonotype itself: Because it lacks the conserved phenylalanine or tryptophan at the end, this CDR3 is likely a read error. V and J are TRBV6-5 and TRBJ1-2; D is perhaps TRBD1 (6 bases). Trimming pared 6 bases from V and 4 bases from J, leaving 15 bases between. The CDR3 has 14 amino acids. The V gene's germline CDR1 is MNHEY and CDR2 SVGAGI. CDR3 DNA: TGTGCCAGCAGACACGGACAGCCGGGCTATGGCTACACCATC. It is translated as CASRHGQPGYGYTI.